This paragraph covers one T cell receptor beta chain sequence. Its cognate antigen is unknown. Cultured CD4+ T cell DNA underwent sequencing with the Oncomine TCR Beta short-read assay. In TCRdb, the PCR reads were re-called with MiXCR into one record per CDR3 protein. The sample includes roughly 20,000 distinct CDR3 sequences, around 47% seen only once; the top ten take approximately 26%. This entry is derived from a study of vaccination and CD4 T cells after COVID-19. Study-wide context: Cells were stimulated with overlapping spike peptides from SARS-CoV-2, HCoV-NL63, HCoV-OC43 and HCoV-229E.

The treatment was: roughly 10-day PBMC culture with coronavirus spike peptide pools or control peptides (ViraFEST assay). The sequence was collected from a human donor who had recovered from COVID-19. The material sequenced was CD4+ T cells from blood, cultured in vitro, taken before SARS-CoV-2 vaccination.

The CDR3 spells CATSARGYTF. CDR3 DNA sequence: TGTGCCACCAGTGCGAGAGGCTACACCTTC. The genes are TRBV24-1 and TRBJ1-2; no firm D call. In germline, CDR1 is KGHDR, CDR2 SFDVKD. The CDR3 extends over 10 amino acids. V lost 5 bases and J 8 bases, leaving 5 bases between the germline ends.